A selection of T cell receptor beta chains follows, all from one sample in a study of T cell changes during pregnancy in multiple sclerosis. The method was immunoSEQ multiplex PCR; TCRdb's version includes in-frame clones alone and lacks a portion of them. The sample carries under 40,000 clones, roughly nine tenths recorded once. This material consisted of CD8+ T cells from peripheral blood mononuclear cells, taken before pregnancy. The receptor set was obtained from a female donor with multiple sclerosis, enrolled in a pregnancy study. The CDR3 runs from the conserved cysteine through the conserved F or W. The D gene is left open where the match is weak. The size of a clone is reported for some rows only, either as once, few or many, or as a class for expanded clones.

v_call	clone_size	j_call	d_call	cdr3_aa	cdr3_nt
TRBV7-8	NA	TRBJ2-5	TRBD2	CASDSGGYQETQYF	TGTGCCAGCGATAGCGGGGGATATCAAGAGACCCAGTACTTC
TRBV4-2	few	TRBJ1-5	NA	CASSQEEGDQPQHF	TGTGCCAGCAGCCAAGAGGAAGGGGATCAGCCCCAGCATTTT
TRBV7-7	NA	TRBJ1-1	TRBD1	CASSFQGGRVEAFF	TGTGCCAGCAGCTTCCAGGGGGGTAGGGTGGAAGCTTTCTTT
TRBV29-1	NA	TRBJ1-2	TRBD1	CSGDREYYGYTF	TGCAGCGGCGACAGGGAATACTATGGCTACACCTTC
TRBV27	NA	TRBJ2-3	NA	CASSHRPSIVTDTQYF	TGTGCCAGCAGTCACCGCCCTTCGATAGTTACAGATACGCAGTATTTT
TRBV11-2	NA	TRBJ1-3	NA	CASSLGEQGERRNTIYF	TGTGCCAGCAGCTTGGGAGAACAGGGAGAGAGGAGAAACACCATATATTTT
TRBV7-7	few	TRBJ2-5	TRBD2	CASRSLLAGQETQYF	TGTGCCAGCAGATCCTTACTAGCGGGGCAAGAGACCCAGTACTTC
TRBV11-3	NA	TRBJ2-2	NA	CASTSGHPTGELFF	TGTGCCAGCACCTCAGGACACCCCACCGGGGAGCTGTTTTTT
TRBV5-4	NA	TRBJ1-1	NA	CASSSQTHTEAFF	TGTGCCAGCAGTTCACAGACGCACACTGAAGCTTTCTTT
TRBV7-9	NA	TRBJ2-1	NA	CASSEEYNEQFF	TGTGCCAGCAGCGAGGAATACAATGAGCAGTTCTTC
TRBV14	NA	TRBJ1-1	NA	CASTRTEMAEAFF	TGTGCCAGCACCAGGACAGAAATGGCTGAAGCTTTCTTT
TRBV2	NA	TRBJ1-2	TRBD1	CASRGWDRESLFYGYTF	TGTGCCAGCAGGGGGTGGGACAGGGAGTCCCTTTTCTATGGCTACACCTTC
TRBV7-2	NA	TRBJ2-7	TRBD2	CASSPSLSGGHEQYF	TGTGCCAGCAGCCCCTCCCTTAGCGGGGGCCACGAGCAGTACTTC
TRBV9	NA	TRBJ2-3	TRBD2	CASSDNRGSGLAGGTQYF	TGTGCCAGCAGCGATAACAGGGGGTCGGGACTAGCGGGAGGTACGCAGTATTTT
TRBV7-2	NA	TRBJ2-7	TRBD1	CASSLGIGGDEQYF	TGTGCCAGCAGCTTAGGGATAGGGGGCGACGAGCAGTACTTC
TRBV7-9	NA	TRBJ1-2	TRBD1	CASSLGGTGDGYTF	TGTGCCAGCAGCTTAGGAGGGACAGGGGACGGCTACACCTTC
TRBV7-9	few	TRBJ2-7	NA	CASSLVRSDSLPSEQYF	TGTGCCAGCAGCTTAGTAAGATCGGACAGCCTTCCGTCCGAGCAGTACTTC
TRBV19	few	TRBJ2-7	TRBD2	CASSITSGGFDEQYF	TGTGCCAGTAGTATAACTAGCGGGGGGTTCGACGAGCAGTACTTC
TRBV4-2	NA	TRBJ1-1	NA	CASSRVRSLDTEAFF	TGTGCCAGCAGCCGAGTCCGCTCCCTGGACACTGAAGCTTTCTTT
TRBV4-3	NA	TRBJ1-5	NA	CASSQDSRGNQPQHF	TGCGCCAGCAGCCAAGATTCACGGGGCAATCAGCCCCAGCATTTT
TRBV7-9	NA	TRBJ1-5	TRBD1	CASSVDREPNQPQHF	TGTGCCAGCAGCGTTGACAGGGAACCTAATCAGCCCCAGCATTTT
TRBV30	once	TRBJ2-1	TRBD1	CAWSLGQGLYNEQFF	TGTGCCTGGAGTTTGGGACAGGGGTTATACAATGAGCAGTTCTTC
TRBV5-6	NA	TRBJ2-1	TRBD1	CASSLAEGTGSLQFF	TGTGCCAGCAGCTTGGCCGAGGGGACAGGGTCGTTGCAGTTCTTC
TRBV19	NA	TRBJ1-1	TRBD1	CASRWTGGEAFF	TGTGCCAGTAGATGGACAGGAGGAGAAGCTTTCTTT
TRBV13	NA	TRBJ2-7	TRBD1	CASSPPGQPYEQYF	TGTGCCAGCAGCCCGCCGGGACAGCCCTACGAGCAGTACTTC
TRBV11-3	NA	TRBJ2-2	TRBD2	CASSPSGGANTGELFF	TGTGCCAGCAGCCCTTCGGGGGGTGCCAACACCGGGGAGCTGTTTTTT
TRBV13	NA	TRBJ1-2	NA	CASSSGAGGYTF	TGTGCCAGCAGCTCTGGAGCGGGAGGCTACACCTTC
TRBV7-9	NA	TRBJ2-5	TRBD2	CASSHGTSGAETQYF	TGTGCCAGCAGCCACGGGACTAGCGGGGCGGAGACCCAGTACTTC
TRBV11-2	NA	TRBJ2-7	NA	CASSLGRGLSYEQYF	TGTGCCAGCAGCTTAGGCCGTGGGCTCTCCTACGAGCAGTACTTC
TRBV7-6	NA	TRBJ2-2	TRBD2	CASSFGGGGSAGELFF	TGTGCCAGCAGCTTCGGCGGGGGGGGAAGTGCCGGGGAGCTGTTTTTT
TRBV4-1	NA	TRBJ2-7	NA	CASSQDSRELYEQYF	TGCGCCAGCAGCCAAGATAGCCGGGAACTCTACGAGCAGTACTTC
TRBV2	NA	TRBJ1-1	NA	CASSEIKLNTEAFF	TGTGCCAGCAGCGAGATTAAACTGAACACTGAAGCTTTCTTT
TRBV4-1	NA	TRBJ2-2	TRBD1	CASSQDFGTGLAGELFF	TGCGCCAGCAGCCAAGATTTCGGGACAGGGCTCGCCGGGGAGCTGTTTTTT
TRBV7-2	NA	TRBJ1-1	TRBD1	CASSYEGQVDTEAFF	TGTGCCAGCAGCTATGAGGGACAGGTCGACACTGAAGCTTTCTTT
TRBV7-2	NA	TRBJ1-2	NA	CASSLGPQNYGYTF	TGTGCCAGCAGCTTAGGGCCCCAGAACTATGGCTACACCTTC
TRBV6-5	NA	TRBJ2-1	TRBD1	CASSYLPGTAYNEQFF	TGTGCCAGCAGTTACCTTCCGGGGACAGCCTACAATGAGCAGTTCTTC
TRBV4-1	NA	TRBJ2-2	NA	CASSEGNGELFF	TGCGCCAGCAGCGAGGGTAACGGGGAGCTGTTTTTT
TRBV12-5	NA	TRBJ2-4	NA	CASAQRVNDIQYF	TGTGCTAGTGCCCAGAGGGTAAACGACATTCAGTACTTC
TRBV5-1	NA	TRBJ2-2	NA	CASSFGWELFF	TGCGCCAGCAGCTTCGGGTGGGAGCTGTTTTTT
TRBV29-1	NA	TRBJ1-3	TRBD1	CSVDLLGTGDSGNTIYF	TGCAGCGTTGATCTATTAGGGACAGGTGACTCTGGAAACACCATATATTTT
TRBV7-9	NA	TRBJ1-1	TRBD1	CASSLDRGRRTEAFF	TGTGCCAGCAGCTTGGACAGGGGGCGGAGGACTGAAGCTTTCTTT
TRBV30	NA	TRBJ2-7	NA	CAWSGGPSSYEQYF	TGTGCCTGGAGTGGGGGCCCGAGCTCCTACGAGCAGTACTTC
TRBV7-9	NA	TRBJ2-1	NA	CASSPRASGNEQFF	TGTGCCAGCAGCCCCAGGGCCAGCGGGAATGAGCAGTTCTTC
TRBV29-1	NA	TRBJ2-7	NA	CSVELGGGEQYF	TGCAGCGTGGAACTAGGGGGTGGCGAGCAGTACTTC
TRBV6-5	once	TRBJ1-1	NA	CASRGDNREAFF	TGTGCCAGCAGGGGCGACAACCGAGAAGCTTTCTTT
TRBV2	NA	TRBJ2-1	NA	CASSEVIAYNEQFF	TGTGCCAGCAGTGAAGTGATAGCATACAATGAGCAGTTCTTC
TRBV7-9	NA	TRBJ1-2	NA	CASSGSGLGYGYTF	TGTGCCAGCAGCGGGTCCGGGTTGGGCTATGGCTACACCTTC
TRBV30	NA	TRBJ1-2	NA	CAWVPENYGYTF	TGTGCCTGGGTTCCAGAAAACTATGGCTACACCTTC
TRBV2	NA	TRBJ2-7	TRBD2	CASSEARAGSSYEQYF	TGTGCCAGCAGTGAAGCCAGAGCGGGGAGCTCCTACGAGCAGTACTTC
TRBV5-4	once	TRBJ2-7	TRBD1	CASSLGDRGYEQYF	TGTGCCAGCAGCTTGGGGGACAGGGGCTACGAGCAGTACTTC
TRBV11-2	NA	TRBJ2-3	NA	CASSLHSTDTQYF	TGTGCCAGCAGCTTACATAGCACAGATACGCAGTATTTT
TRBV7-8	NA	TRBJ2-7	TRBD2	CASSLWASGSYEQYF	TGTGCCAGCAGCTTATGGGCTAGCGGGAGCTACGAGCAGTACTTC
TRBV7-7	NA	TRBJ2-1	NA	CASSLDDLNEQFF	TGTGCCAGCAGCTTAGACGACTTAAATGAGCAGTTCTTC
TRBV27	NA	TRBJ2-7	TRBD1	CASSLSPGQGTYEQYF	TGTGCCAGCAGTTTATCACCGGGACAGGGTACCTACGAGCAGTACTTC
TRBV29-1	NA	TRBJ1-5	TRBD1	CSATGVGQPQHF	TGCAGCGCGACAGGGGTAGGCCAGCCCCAGCATTTT
TRBV19	NA	TRBJ2-1	TRBD2	CASSLSGYYNEQFF	TGTGCCAGTAGCCTTAGCGGGTACTACAATGAGCAGTTCTTC
TRBV27	NA	TRBJ2-7	NA	CASSFSQAYEQYF	TGTGCCAGCAGTTTCTCACAGGCCTACGAGCAGTACTTC
TRBV2	NA	TRBJ1-5	NA	CASSKGWGESNQPQHF	TGTGCCAGCAGTAAAGGGTGGGGGGAGAGCAATCAGCCCCAGCATTTT
TRBV4-3	NA	TRBJ2-7	TRBD1	CASSRGQGDSYEQYF	TGCGCCAGCAGCCGCGGACAGGGCGACTCCTACGAGCAGTACTTC